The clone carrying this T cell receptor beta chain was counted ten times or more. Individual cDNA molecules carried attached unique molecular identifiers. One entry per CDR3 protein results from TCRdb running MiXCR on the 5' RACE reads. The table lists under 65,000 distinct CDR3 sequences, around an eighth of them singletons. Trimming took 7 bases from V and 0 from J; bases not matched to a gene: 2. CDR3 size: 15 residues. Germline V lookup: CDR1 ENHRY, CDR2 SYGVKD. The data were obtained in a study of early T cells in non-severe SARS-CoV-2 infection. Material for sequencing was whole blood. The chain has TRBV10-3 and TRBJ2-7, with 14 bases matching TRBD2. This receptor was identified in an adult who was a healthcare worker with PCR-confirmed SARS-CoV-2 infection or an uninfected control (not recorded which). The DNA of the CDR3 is TGTGCCATCACTGGGACTAGCGGGAGCTCCTACGAGCAGTACTTC. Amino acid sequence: CAITGTSGSSYEQYF.